This T cell receptor (beta chain) was sequenced in a study of OX40 agonist ivuxolimab in advanced cancers. A note on the overall study: Ivuxolimab was an agonistic, fully human IgG2 monoclonal antibody directed against OX40 (CD134), a costimulatory receptor. Of the 50 or so patients in dose escalation, about 20 had hepatocellular carcinoma, about 15 had melanoma, 9 had renal cell carcinoma and 9 had head and neck cancer. The monotherapy dose-escalation portion (N = 52 patients) of the phase I ivuxolimab trial is reported in the paper. Intravenous ivuxolimab was administered to patients every 2 weeks at six dose levels: 0.01, 0.1, 0.3, 1.5, 3 and 10 mg/kg. The purpose of peripheral TCRbeta sequencing was to test whether ivuxolimab changed TCR sequence diversity and led to clonal T-cell expansion. Partial responses occurred in three dose-escalation patients: two with cutaneous melanoma and one with hepatocellular carcinoma. Patients were allowed to have had prior anti-PD-1, anti-PD-L1 or anti-CTLA-4 therapy, and approximately 40% of the dose-escalation patients had been treated with checkpoint inhibitors. In the dose-escalation cohort, over 65% of patients were male, and the mean age was approximately 60 years, with a range of about 23 to 85.

Genomic DNA was isolated from the sorted cells so that the TCRbeta CDR3 region could be sequenced. TCRbeta CDR3 regions were sequenced using the immunoSEQ Assay. TCRdb took over this immuneACCESS table, retaining in-frame rearrangements with V and J assigned. Such tables are incomplete; in checked studies, under half of the missing clones stem from an unresolved V gene, and the remainder is unexplained. This sample comprises approximately 50,000 clones, over 90% of them detected only once. The ten largest clones take up roughly 11% of the sample. Study-wide conclusions, independent of this receptor: Low levels of normalized T-cell clonal expansion were also shown by some nonresponding patients. On average, CD8+ T cells showed more expanded clones than CD4+ T cells after ivuxolimab. Partial responders in the 0.1-3.0 mg/kg groups had among the lowest normalized peripheral clonal expansion, especially among CD8+ T cells. Antigen specificity was not determined for the clonally expanded peripheral T cells. Clonal expansion of both CD4+ and CD8+ blood T cells was observed from baseline to week 6 at doses 0.1 to 3.0 mg/kg.

Patients with autoimmune disease history or receiving systemic immunosuppression were excluded from the trial. Peripheral blood for TCR sequencing was collected from all dose cohorts at baseline, on cycle 4 day 1, and on cycle 7 day 1. Samples came from an open-label, multicenter, first-in-human phase I dose-escalation trial of ivuxolimab. The trial enrolled adults with locally advanced or metastatic head and neck squamous cell, hepatocellular, melanoma or renal cell carcinoma. Before TCR sequencing, CD4+ and CD8+ T cells were separately sorted from peripheral blood. As encoded in the germline V gene (reference sequence), CDR1 is PRHDT while CDR2 is FYEKMQ. Including cysteine and phenylalanine, the CDR3 has 15 amino acids. Left in the record is the CDR3 DNA by itself, 45 bases read in frame from the first base. Comment on this clone: Its antigen is unknown. No per-base quality is available; no much larger clone lies one base away.

The V and J segments used are TRBV13 and TRBJ2-7; 8 nucleotides in the junction match TRBD2. The closer fit of TRBJ2-1 to the DNA end suggests the J call may be wrong. The source was CD4+ or CD8+ T cells sorted from blood, collected in a trial of the OX40 agonist ivuxolimab. This clonotype originated in an adult with an advanced solid tumor such as melanoma, head and neck, liver or kidney cancer. The CDR3 here reads CASSLKRETMHHQFF. The DNA is as follows: TGTGCCAGCAGCCTGAAGCGGGAGACAATGCACCATCAGTTCTTC.